One sample yielded the 10 T cell receptor beta chains listed below, sequenced in a study of CD8+CD57+ T cells in acquired aplastic anemia. The template for TCR beta VDJ and CDR3 sequence profiling was genomic DNA. A single record per CDR3 protein comes from TCRdb applying MiXCR to the reads. The table lists roughly 200,000 distinct CDR3 sequences, 63% of them singletons. By flow cytometry, patients selected for sequencing had shown an expansion of CD8+CD57+ cells. The sequenced sample consisted of sorted CD4+, CD8+, or CD8+CD57+ T cells (not recorded which) from PBMCs. Source of these receptors: a human donor with aplastic anemia.

The chain employs TRBV28 and TRBJ2-7, with D possibly matching TRBD1 (5 bases). Between the trimmed V and J ends, which lost 5 bases and 5 bases, there was a span of 10 bases. The germline gives CDR1 MDHEN, CDR2 SYDVKM. The CDR3 sequence is 12 residues long. Written as DNA, the CDR3 is TGTGCCAGCAGTCTTGTAGGGGACGAGCAGTACTTC. It codes for CASSLVGDEQYF.

This clonotype occurred many times. The chain uses TRBV4-1 and TRBJ1-2; D uncertain. V shed 4 bases and J shed 6 bases, with 18 bases lying between them. The CDR3 contains 15 residues. Germline lookup yields CDR1 MGHRA and CDR2 YSYEKL. The CDR3 DNA sequence: TGCGCCAGCAGCCCCAGATCCGCACATCGGGATGGCTACACCTTC. This encodes CASSPRSAHRDGYTF.

The rearrangement uses TRBV2 and TRBJ2-1; TRBD1 matches at 10 bases. The J segment lost 10 bases and the V segment lost 4 bases, leaving 7 bases of the junction unmatched. The germline V gene has CDR1 SNHLY and CDR2 FYNNEI. This CDR3 has 14 residues. This chain's CDR3 is CASSGGQGVEEQFF. In DNA form, the CDR3 reads TGTGCCAGCAGTGGTGGACAGGGGGTGGAAGAGCAGTTCTTC.

This chain links TRBV2 with TRBJ2-5; 11 bases agree with TRBD2. CDR1 and CDR2 (germline): SNHLY, FYNNEI. The CDR3 covers 15 residues. The trim removed 4 bases at V and 4 bases at J, leaving 5 bases unmatched. Here the CDR3 DNA reads TGTGCCAGCAGTGTGATAGCGGGGGGGATAGAGACCCAGTACTTC. Translating it yields CASSVIAGGIETQYF.

The rearrangement links TRBV7-3 to TRBJ1-5; D ambiguous. Germline V gene data show CDR1 as SGHTA and CDR2 as FQGTGA. V lost 5 bases, J lost 7 bases, and 12 bases lay in between. CDR3 length: 13 amino acids. This chain's CDR3 is CASSRGHDQPQHF. The CDR3 nucleotides are TGTGCCAGCAGCCGCGGCCACGACCAGCCCCAGCATTTT.

The sample holds many counts of this clonotype. The chain uses TRBV29-1 and TRBJ1-2; D is possibly TRBD1 (6 bases). The germline CDR1 and CDR2 sequences are SQVTM and ANQGSEA. The CDR3 consists of 15 residues. V lost 4 bases and J lost 8, with 23 bases in between. The DNA of the CDR3 is TGCAGCGTTGGAGGGGGAGGGAATCTAGGAGGCGGCTACACCTTC. It is translated as CSVGGGGNLGGGYTF.

This clonotype was detected a few times. A much larger clone lies one base from this, so it may be a read error. The rearrangement uses TRBV12-3 or TRBV12-4 and TRBJ1-5; 8 nucleotides line up with TRBD1. The V gene end was trimmed by 3 bases and the J gene end by 6 bases; junction bases not matched to a gene: 7. The CDR3 extends over 15 amino acids. The CDR3 spells CASSLRQGRVQPQHF. Here the CDR3 DNA reads TGTGCCAGCAGTTTGAGACAGGGGAGGGTTCAGCCCCAGCATTTT.

The chain uses TRBV6-6 and TRBJ1-2, with D perhaps TRBD1 (6 bases). Looked up from germline, CDR1 is MNHNY and CDR2 is SVGAGI (reference sequence). This CDR3 is built from 13 residues. V was shortened by 5 bases and J by 6 bases, with 13 bases between the two germline ends. The CDR3 protein is CASSLIDRHGYTF. Here the CDR3 DNA reads TGTGCCAGCAGTCTTATCGACAGGCATGGCTACACCTTC.

The table lists this clonotype with a few counts. The J gene is TRBJ2-7, the V gene TRBV29-1; TRBD1 might be the D (6 bases). The CDR3 has 13 residues. Deletions cut 4 bases from V and 1 base from J, with 11 bases between. Germline assignment: CDR1 SQVTM and CDR2 ANQGSEA. The CDR3 here is CSVAGRGSYEQYF. CDR3 nucleotide sequence: TGCAGCGTTGCGGGCAGGGGATCCTACGAGCAGTACTTC.

This chain joins TRBV7-8 and TRBJ1-2, with D perhaps TRBD1 (5 bases). Germline loops: CDR1 SGHVS, CDR2 FQNEAQ. This CDR3 is 14 amino acids long. The V and J ends lost 1 base and 5 bases respectively, with 11 bases between them. The CDR3 spells CASSLGGREYGYTF. The CDR3 nucleotides read TGTGCCAGCAGCTTAGGCGGCAGGGAATATGGCTACACCTTC.